This TCR beta chain is from a study of cytomegalovirus exposure and HLA in healthy donors (dated by TCRdb to the late 2010s). For the study in its entirety: An earlier analysis of some 600 of the donors reported roughly 300 Gb of sequence data and 95 million to 120 million unique TCR beta sequences obtained from about 179 million T cells. Roughly 300 gigabases of sequencing data and 70 million to 85 million unique TCR sequences were included in an early release covering several hundred HLA-typed donors. Of the 398 genotyped donors, approximately 80% fell in the genetic ancestry cluster associated with self-reported Caucasian donors. The study aimed to test whether cataloging public T cell receptors could reveal signatures of past pathogen exposure. Using immunosequencing, the study profiled T cell repertoires from roughly 650 subjects and related those repertoires to cytomegalovirus serostatus. A separate validation cohort of over 95 different subjects was used in addition to the approximately 700-subject first cohort. To predict cytomegalovirus infection status, the study brought together high-throughput TCR immunosequencing, statistical association of individual TCRs with disease status, and machine learning. A later analysis re-analyzed previously published TCR beta repertoires from hundreds of donors and added high-resolution HLA genotyping to study TCR occurrence patterns. In the later analysis, no new phenotypic data were used to find candidate immune exposures; instead, reliance was placed on TCR beta sequences and their occurrence across donors. To decide whether each TCR beta V gene segment behaved as functional or pseudogenic, an earlier analysis of several hundred of the donors relied on high-throughput TCR beta sequencing. Donor age, sex, ethnicity and CMV serostatus were collected together with the repertoire data. A later genetic analysis took genome-wide SNP genotypes for about three fifths of the 666 donors and used that subset as a discovery cohort. Every repertoire in the discovery cohort had been generated on one and the same sequencing platform. Class I and class II HLA loci were covered by the typing at four-digit resolution. Typing coverage differed by locus: A, B, C, DRB1 and DQB1 were typed in about 620-630 donors, DQA1 in 500 to 550, DPA1 in 606, and DPB1 in 472. A handful of DR-DQ haplotypes were handled as single units for association and clustering because linkage in the cohort was strong. Among a few hundred genotyped donors of the cohort, an average of roughly 240,000 unique TCR beta nucleotide sequences were sequenced per donor, 15% to 20% of them non-productive. What the authors observed across the whole study: In a later analysis, most CMV-associated TCR beta chains were found to appear HLA-restricted, with HLA associations seemingly driven largely by CMV exposure. Linkage disequilibrium might explain the correlated functional status among segregating V segments, but an unknown experimental factor could not be excluded. Cytomegalovirus status was reported to be diagnosed by the classifier with high specificity and sensitivity in both the original and validation cohorts. Assigning TCR associations to individual alleles was difficult when HLA alleles, especially DR and DQ, strongly co-occurred. In a later analysis, the rate of TCR association differed among HLA loci, with DRB1 alleles having the most associated TCRs and HLA-C alleles having the fewest. While some public TCRs were present in many individuals, most TCR sequences turned up only very rarely across donors. A total of some 180 TCR beta chains were listed by the study as associated with cytomegalovirus. In a later genetic analysis, fewer N-insertions in productive TCRs were reported among donors in an Asian-associated ancestry cluster than the approximately 710-donor mean. Immune exposure information for the cohort was limited to CMV serostatus. According to the authors, the approach could potentially be generalized to other disease states and immunological phenotypes. In a later analysis, HLA-associated TCR beta chains showed more clonal expansion and lower generation probabilities than non-associated chains that were equally common. At a false discovery rate of 0.05, a later analysis linked around 17,000 TCR beta sequences to specific HLA alleles. Only TCR beta chains were sequenced in this cohort, and the absence of alpha or paired-chain data limited detectable features. A few of the identified cytomegalovirus-associated TCR beta chains were confirmed in vitro to be specific for cytomegalovirus antigens. A later analysis reported that several top co-occurrence clusters appeared linked to parvovirus B19, influenza, CMV and Epstein-Barr virus. Because counts were too low, roughly 16 rarely observed V segments, including chromosome 9 orphons, were excluded from the earlier analysis of 587 of the donors. Sequencing depth was assumed to be roughly uniform across donors in the presence/absence analyses, though that assumption may not hold. A further reported finding was that TCR beta sequences accurately predicted the HLA-A and HLA-B alleles for most subjects in the first cohort. Some IMGT-functional V segments, including TRBV6-2 and TRBV6-3, could not be told apart with the 87-base-pair reads, so those segments were excluded. A cluster of highly shared sequence variants was judged likely to represent a technical artifact of the sequencing pipeline. In a later genetic analysis, a missense DCLRE1C variant was associated with V-gene and J-gene trimming of TCR beta chains, and the association was replicated in an independent cohort. Broadly in line with IMGT annotations, most TCR beta V segments showed up in productive rearrangements about 87% or about 30% of the time in an earlier analysis of approximately 640 of the donors. Because HLA typing was missing for some donors at each locus, association tests included only the typed subset.

In total, fewer than 750 healthy bone marrow donors made up the cohort. All cohort members were sampled while nominally healthy, although unrecorded immune exposures were likely present. The donor was CMV seropositive and was included in the group of 289 seropositive cohort members. A peripheral blood sample was collected from each donor, and TCR beta sequencing was performed on peripheral blood mononuclear cells. Genomic DNA was extracted from the blood cell samples with the Qiagen DNeasy Blood Extraction Kit. As concerns this clone: The clone's antigen remains unknown. There are no base qualities to consult, and no much larger clone falls within one base.

Inclusive of the bounding cysteine and phenylalanine, the CDR3 is 12 residues long. The only DNA kept is the CDR3, 36 bases in frame from the first base. Trimming removed 6 bases from V and 8 bases from J, leaving 11 bases between the germline ends. From a lookup of the germline V gene, CDR1 and CDR2 are SGHDT and YYEEEE. The method behind the library was the immunoSEQ multiplex PCR assay. The multiplex PCR relied on a mix of 60 forward primers for TCR Vbeta segments and 13 reverse primers for TCR Jbeta segments. The CDR3 region of rearranged TCR beta genes was amplified from genomic DNA by a multiplex PCR assay. The Illumina HiSeq System was used to sequence the amplified TCR beta libraries as 87-base-pair reads. The study's processing was this. A later analysis counted about 82 million unique TCR beta chains across the 500 to 850 repertoires, and some 11 million of these chains were shared by at least two donors. Raw reads were error-corrected and collapsed into unique sequences with a nearest-neighbor algorithm that merged closely related sequences to remove PCR and sequencing errors. V, D and J gene segments were assigned by aligning CDR3 sequences to IMGT reference sequences. For a sequence to be retained, at least a six-nucleotide match to both a V gene segment and a J gene segment was required. A rearrangement counted as productive if the CDR3 had no stop codons and remained in frame with V and J, and every other rearrangement counted as non-productive. Following IMGT convention, CDR3 was defined as the stretch from the second conserved V-encoded cysteine to the conserved J-encoded phenylalanine. The earlier analysis of around 640 of the donors excluded sequences that lacked an unambiguous match to a single V gene segment. In an earlier analysis of approximately 610 of the donors, V segments were called functional above 56.7% productive rearrangements and were called segregating when the between-donor standard deviation exceeded 5%. A statistical classification framework was built to diagnose cytomegalovirus status from the catalog of TCR beta chain sequences. In a later analysis, V and J genes were assigned by comparing TCR nucleotide sequences against IMGT/GENE-DB human TR gene sequences. In a later analysis, CDR3 sequences and most-parsimonious VDJ recombination scenarios were assigned using the TCRdist pipeline. In a later analysis, each TCR beta chain was defined by its CDR3 amino acid sequence together with its V-gene family, and reads lacking a unique V-gene family were excluded. A later analysis removed 592 highly shared, low-generation-probability nucleotide sequences to deal with suspected cross-contamination and a sequencing artifact. For each public chain, a later analysis derived a clonal expansion index from normalized ranks of inferred template counts within each repertoire. A later analysis computed generation probabilities with a VDJ recombination model fitted to out-of-frame rearrangements, and checked the results against IGoR. Hypergeometric tests were used in a later analysis to score TCR-TCR, TCR-HLA and TCR-CMV co-occurrence, with a repertoire-size bias correction applied to the TCR pairs. In a later analysis, false discovery rates were estimated by permuting HLA or CMV assignments 20 times. A later analysis grouped co-occurring TCRs with DBSCAN, adding TCRdist sequence similarity when clustering within HLA-allele-positive subsets. Repertoires with fewer than 30,000 or more than 120,000 public chains, plus five repertoires with anomalous nucleotide sharing, were excluded from co-occurrence clustering. This immuneACCESS table, as held by TCRdb, lists in-frame sequences with V and J called but not all clones. Of the missing ones, under half trace to an unresolved V gene in checked studies; the others have no known cause. V, J and clone size are those of that table, while D and trimming were read from the DNA. Present in this sample are 100,000 to 150,000 clones, about 74% of which were seen just once. The ten largest account for nearly 6% of the sample.

This clonotype was obtained from a woman aged 45-59 years in good health and CMV-seropositive. Sequencing input: PBMCs. The chain couples TRBV5-6 to TRBJ2-2; the D region possibly corresponds to TRBD2 (6 bases align). Here is the DNA: TGTGCCAGCACCCGGGCGGGGGGGGAGCTGTTTTTT. This yields the protein CASTRAGGELFF.